The clone carrying this TCR beta chain was detected only once. The sample is drawn from a study of blood T cells in healthy people across ages. Sample-barcoded 5' priming and a J-beta primer mix drove a second PCR of roughly 7 to 11 cycles. The template-switch adaptor, which had 12 random nucleotides, put a tag on each cDNA molecule. TCRdb redid the calling of the 5' RACE reads with MiXCR, one entry per CDR3 protein. This sample has 380,000 or so distinct CDR3 sequences, with 45% to 65% found just once. J was trimmed by 2 bases and V by 6 bases; bases with no gene match: 18. The V gene's germline CDR1 is LGHDT and CDR2 YNNKEL (reference sequence). The CDR3 is 20 residues long. Healthy Caucasian individuals from Russia aged 6 to 90 served as donors.

The receptor comes from a man in his sixties in good health. The chain joins TRBV3-1 to TRBJ2-2, with TRBD2 identical over 10 bases. Sequencing was performed on blood. CDR3 protein: CASSPRASGRLIPNTGELFF. The DNA of the CDR3 is TGTGCCAGCAGTCCGCGGGCTAGCGGGAGACTGATCCCTAACACCGGGGAGCTGTTTTTT.